One sample yielded the 12 T cell receptor beta chains listed below, sequenced in a study of naive and memory T cell subsets. Antigens for these TCRs are unknown. Study-wide results and limits: A few larger clonotypes appeared in naive repertoires, especially CD8, possibly memory cells re-expressing CD45RA.

Both TRBC1 and TRBC2 were covered by a beta constant-region primer of two equimolar oligonucleotides. Nested alpha and beta constant-region primers with the SP2 primer drove four PCR rounds on ligated cDNA. TCRdb called the UMI-ligation and nested PCR reads again in MiXCR, with one record for every CDR3 protein. The table has 98,000 or so distinct CDR3 sequences, around 11% seen once. The sample taken for sequencing was naive CD4+ T cells from blood. These receptors came from a human donor in good health.

The chain is built from TRBV5-1 and TRBJ2-3; D gene unclear. This CDR3 contains 15 residues. CDR1 and CDR2 from the germline V gene are SGHRS and YFSETQ. Trimming removed 0 bases at V and 1 base at J, with 9 bases between. The CDR3 sequence: CASSLVSGGTDTQYF. CDR3 in DNA: TGCGCCAGCAGCTTGGTTAGTGGCGGCACAGATACGCAGTATTTT.

Comments on this clonotype: This sequence may be a read error, since a much larger clone differs from it by one base. The genes are TRBV7-6 and TRBJ2-1; 8 bases match TRBD2. Losses at the gene ends were 4 bases for V and 9 bases for J; bases not matched to a gene: 8. The germline gives CDR1 SGHVS, CDR2 FNYEAQ. This CDR3 has 14 residues. CDR3 bases: TGTGCCAGCAGCTCATATAGCGGGACGGGTGAGCAGTTCTTC. Its protein is CASSSYSGTGEQFF.

This clonotype was seen a handful of times. The rearrangement uses TRBV5-1 and TRBJ1-1, with D perhaps TRBD1 (5 bases). CDR3 length equals 14 residues. Trimming removed 0 bases from V and 1 base from J, with 7 bases in between. Germline CDR1 and CDR2: SGHRS and YFSETQ. Here the CDR3 DNA reads TGCGCCAGCAGCTTGGACGGACAGAACACTGAAGCTTTCTTT. Translation: CASSLDGQNTEAFF.

This chain connects TRBV11-2 to TRBJ2-2; TRBD2 matches 10 bases. From germline, CDR1 is SGHAT and CDR2 FQNNGV. V lost 3 bases and J lost 0; bases outside the gene matches: 4. The CDR3 loop spans 17 amino acids. The CDR3 region has the DNA TGTGCCAGCAGCTTTTCTAGCGGGGGACCGAACACCGGGGAGCTGTTTTTT. This codes for CASSFSSGGPNTGELFF.

The table lists this clonotype with many counts. The rearrangement uses TRBV7-3 and TRBJ2-1, with no clear D. Germline CDR1 is SGHTA and CDR2 is FQGTGA. V lost 2 bases and J 8 bases, leaving 13 bases between the germline ends. The CDR3 has 14 amino acids. The CDR3, as DNA: TGTGCCAGCAGCTTAGGCAAGGGAACCGATGAGCAGTTCTTC. The encoded protein is CASSLGKGTDEQFF.

The gene calls are TRBV6-2 or TRBV6-3 and TRBJ1-4, with 7 positions matching TRBD1. V shed 2 bases, J shed 4 bases, and the junction held 4 bases outside the gene matches. The CDR3 contains 15 residues. CDR1 and CDR2 (germline): MNHEY, SVGEGT. In DNA form, the CDR3 reads TGTGCCAGCAGTTACGCCGGGACAGTTAATGAAAAACTGTTTTTT. Protein: CASSYAGTVNEKLFF.

This clonotype occurred a few times. The chain is built from TRBV6-5 and TRBJ1-1; D is undetermined. The germline V gene has CDR1 MNHEY and CDR2 SVGAGI. The CDR3 loop spans 12 amino acids. V dropped 5 bases and J dropped 3 bases, with 7 bases sitting between them. The CDR3 region is CASSDQYTEAFF. For the CDR3, the DNA is TGTGCCAGCAGTGACCAATACACTGAAGCTTTCTTT.

DNA for the CDR3: TGTGCCACCAGCGGGACATCCTACTACGAGCAGTACTTC. Amino acids: CATSGTSYYEQYF. V gene TRBV15 combines with J gene TRBJ2-7; D might be TRBD1 (6 bases). V was clipped by 5 bases and J by 3 bases, with 11 bases between them. CDR1 and CDR2 (germline): LNHNV, YYDKDF (reference sequence). The CDR3 is 13 amino acids.

The chain links TRBV4-2 to TRBJ2-7; 7 bases map to TRBD1. Germline trimming cut 3 bases from V and 4 bases from J; bases unmatched to any gene: 3. Germline CDR1 and CDR2: LGHNA and YNFKEQ. This CDR3 contains 13 residues. The DNA for the CDR3 is TGTGCCAGCAGCCAGGGACAGATTTACGAGCAGTACTTC. This translates into CASSQGQIYEQYF.

This clonotype was recorded a few times. The V call is TRBV15, the J call TRBJ2-3; D unresolved. Germline V lookup: CDR1 LNHNV, CDR2 YYDKDF (reference sequence). The V gene lost 2 bases and the J gene lost 6 bases, with 9 bases spanning the gap. The CDR3 runs 13 residues. The CDR3 here is CATSRPVWDTQYF. The CDR3 DNA reads as TGTGCCACCAGCAGACCAGTTTGGGATACGCAGTATTTT.

Note on this clonotype: A much larger clone lies a single base off, so this may be a read error. V gene TRBV29-1 combines with J gene TRBJ1-2, with TRBD1 as a possible D gene (6 bases). Trimming shortened V by 6 bases and J by 4 bases, and 12 bases separated the two germline ends. Germline CDR1 reads SQVTM; CDR2 reads ANQGSEA. This CDR3 is 12 amino acids long. CDR3 DNA: TGCAGCGTAGCTAACAGGGCCTATGGCTACACCTTC. Residues: CSVANRAYGYTF.

This clonotype was detected a few times. The chain joins TRBV28 to TRBJ2-6; TRBD2 agrees at 9 bases. With 5 bases clipped from V and 4 bases from J, the junction kept 15 bases outside the gene matches. Germline V gene sequence: CDR1 MDHEN, CDR2 SYDVKM. This CDR3 contains 19 residues. CDR3 sequence reads: CASSGGGLANLAGANVLTF. The DNA of the CDR3 is TGTGCCAGCAGTGGGGGGGGACTAGCAAACTTGGCCGGGGCCAACGTCCTGACTTTC. Supplemented by reference TRBV28 and TRBJ2-6, the full variable domain reads DVKVTQSSRYLVKRTGEKVFLECVQDMDHENMFWYRQDPGLGLRLIYFSYDVKMKEKGDIPEGYSVSREKKERFSLILESASTNQTSMYLCASSGGGLANLAGANVLTFGAGSRLTVL.